Described below is a single T cell receptor beta chain sequence and its context. CDR1 and CDR2 from the germline V gene are SGHTA and FQGTGA. The ends were cut back, 6 bases at V and 6 bases at J, with 17 bases in the middle. The CDR3 loop spans 14 amino acids. The data were obtained in a study of blood T cell repertoires in COVID-19. Libraries were prepared by immunoSEQ multiplex PCR; TCRdb keeps only in-frame clonotypes and omits some of them. The sample lists fewer than 300,000 clones; around nine tenths were seen once. Participant reports of clinical history set cohort assignment. This receptor was identified in a woman aged 25 to 39 who had recovered from COVID-19. Source material: PBMCs or T cells enriched from blood (not recorded which). The V and J genes are TRBV7-3 and TRBJ1-2; D unclear. CDR3 sequence reads: CASRLPTGNNGYTF. CDR3 bases: TGTGCCAGCAGACTCCCCACGGGGAATAATGGCTACACCTTC.